The 6 T cell receptor beta chains below all came from one sample that was sequenced in a study of beta chain features in type 1 diabetes. All of the isolated RNA was reverse transcribed, so expressed TCRB transcripts were sequenced. Generated by immunoSEQ multiplex PCR, the TCRdb table keeps only in-frame clones and is missing some. The top ten clones hold approximately 2% of a sample with 150,000 to 160,000 clones, over 8.5% of them seen once. The sequenced sample consisted of central memory CD4+ T cells from blood. The source of these receptors is a man aged 18 to 29 in good health.

This clone was found a few times. The V gene is TRBV20-1, the J gene TRBJ1-3; the D is unclear. The CDR3 loop spans 11 amino acids. From germline, CDR1 is DFQATT and CDR2 SNEGSKA (reference sequence). This chain's CDR3 is CSSYSGNTIYF. The DNA for the CDR3 is TGCAGCTCCTACTCTGGAAACACCATATATTTT.

As regards this clone: A junction end diverges from the germline sequence, so it may reflect a read error. The chain uses TRBV7-7 and TRBJ2-5; no clear D gene. Germline V gene data show CDR1 as SSHAT and CDR2 as FNYEAQ (reference sequence). The CDR3 spans 13 residues. DNA of the CDR3: TGTGCTAGCAGCTTAGGCCCGAAAGAGACCCAGTACTTC. Residues: CASSLGPKETQYF. Full variable domain (outside the CDR3, taken from reference TRBV7-7 and TRBJ2-5): GAGVSQSPRYKVTKRGQDVTLRCDPISSHATLYWYQQALGQGPEFLTYFNYEAQPDKSGLPSDRFSAERPEGSISTLTIQRTEQRDSAMYRCASSLGPKETQYFGPGTRLLVL.

A few counts support this clone. The chain links TRBV29-1 to TRBJ2-2; 9 positions agree with TRBD1. Trimming cost V 6 bases and J 1 base; bases outside gene matches: 0. Germline-derived CDR1 and CDR2 are SQVTM and ANQGSEA. The CDR3 runs 13 residues. CDR3 DNA sequence: TGCAGCGTGGGACAGGGGAACACCGGGGAGCTGTTTTTT. It specifies CSVGQGNTGELFF.

This clone came up a few times. The V and J genes are TRBV29-1 and TRBJ1-1, with D unclear. The V gene lost 6 bases and the J gene lost 6 bases, with 11 bases spanning the gap. Germline V gene data show CDR1 as SQVTM and CDR2 as ANQGSEA. This CDR3 has 11 amino acids. The CDR3 reads CSVASGSEAFF. The CDR3 DNA reads as TGCAGCGTGGCTTCGGGCTCTGAAGCTTTCTTT.

In this sample, this clone turned up many times. The chain links TRBV10-3 to TRBJ2-2, with a tentative D call TRBD2 (6 bases). CDR3 length equals 15 residues. V lost 4 bases to trimming and J lost 5 bases, with 14 bases between them. Germline V gives CDR1 ENHRY, CDR2 SYGVKD. The CDR3 DNA sequence: TGTGCCATCAGTGGAGGGTCTAGCGAGACCGGGGAGCTGTTTTTT. Protein: CAISGGSSETGELFF.

V and J are TRBV25-1 and TRBJ2-1; 9 nucleotides match TRBD2. In germline, CDR1 is MGHDK, CDR2 SYGVNS. V was clipped by 2 bases and J by 10 bases; unmatched bases: 12. The CDR3 has 16 amino acids. The CDR3 nucleotides are TGTGCCAGCAGTGAAGTGCTCGGACTAGCGTTAGGGGAGCAGTTCTTC. This sequence encodes CASSEVLGLALGEQFF.